A selection of T cell receptor beta chains follows, all from one sample in a study of graft-versus-host responses after intestinal transplantation. Profiling relied on immunoSEQ multiplex PCR, and the TCRdb table lists in-frame clones only, not all of them. The sample includes some 21,000 clones, 30% to 40% of them seen just once. The sequencing used alloreactive CD8+ T cells from a mixed lymphocyte reaction culture, collected before intestinal transplant. These receptors were collected from a human patient who received an intestinal transplant. CDR3s include the opening cysteine and the closing phenylalanine or tryptophan. Each record gives: D gene, J gene, V gene, clone size, CDR3 protein, CDR3 DNA. A D gene is named only where the DNA matches it firmly. The size field is filled for only some rows; it gives once, few, many or a size class.

>.|TRBJ2-2|TRBV19|.
CASSITDTGELFF
TGTGCCAGTAGTATAACGGACACCGGGGAGCTGTTTTTT
>TRBD2|TRBJ2-7|TRBV27|medium-sized
CASSLSGTHEQYF
TGTGCCAGCAGTTTGAGCGGGACCCACGAGCAGTACTTC
>.|TRBJ2-5|TRBV9|.
CASSVEGLGTQYF
TGTGCCAGCAGCGTAGAGGGTCTGGGGACCCAGTACTTC
>.|TRBJ1-2|TRBV7-4|.
CASSLGPGFSGYTF
TGTGCCAGCAGCTTAGGACCGGGGTTCAGTGGCTACACCTTC
>.|TRBJ2-2|TRBV11-2|few
CASSLRPDYTGELFF
TGTGCCAGCAGCTTGCGTCCGGACTACACCGGGGAGCTGTTTTTT
>TRBD1|TRBJ2-1|TRBV7-3|.
CASTETGGYEQFF
TGTGCCAGCACCGAGACAGGGGGTTATGAGCAGTTCTTC
>.|TRBJ1-1|TRBV6-5|.
CASSYSFGRGTEAFF
TGTGCCAGCAGTTACTCATTCGGCAGGGGCACTGAAGCTTTCTTT
>TRBD2|TRBJ2-7|TRBV6-5|.
CASSIAGGGSYEQYF
TGTGCCAGCAGCATAGCGGGAGGGGGTTCCTACGAGCAGTACTTC
>TRBD1|TRBJ2-7|TRBV30|.
CAGGQGANTVEQYF
TGTGCCGGCGGACAGGGGGCGAATACCGTCGAGCAGTACTTC
>TRBD1|TRBJ2-7|TRBV4-1|medium-sized
CASSHSGTGGYEQYF
TGCGCCAGCAGCCACTCCGGGACAGGGGGCTACGAGCAGTACTTC
>.|TRBJ2-7|TRBV29-1|.
CSVEGQVTYEQYF
TGCAGCGTTGAAGGACAGGTCACCTACGAGCAGTACTTC
>.|TRBJ2-1|TRBV4-1|.
CASSQDLGLLIF
TGTGCCAGCAGCCAAGATCTTGGACTCCTCATCTTC
>.|TRBJ2-2|TRBV4-1|.
CASRGPGGELFF
TGCGCCAGCAGGGGTCCGGGCGGGGAGCTGTTTTTT
>.|TRBJ2-5|TRBV7-7|.
CASSTGLSQETQYF
TGTGCCAGCAGCACCGGACTTTCCCAAGAGACCCAGTACTTC
>.|TRBJ2-5|TRBV4-1|.
CASSQLFGAGETQYF
TGCGCCAGCAGCCAATTATTCGGGGCGGGGGAGACCCAGTACTTC
>TRBD2|TRBJ2-7|TRBV6-8|.
CASRPFSGLDYEQYF
TGTGCCAGCAGACCTTTTAGCGGGCTGGACTACGAGCAGTACTTC
>.|TRBJ2-7|TRBV5-4|few
CASSLDLAGEQYF
TGTGCCAGCAGCTTGGATCTAGCCGGCGAGCAGTACTTC
>.|TRBJ1-4|TRBV11-2|.
CASSLVGSGFNEKLFF
TGTGCCAGCAGCTTAGTGGGTTCGGGATTTAATGAAAAACTGTTTTTT
>.|TRBJ1-5|TRBV4-3|.
CASSQETGGNQPQHF
TGCGCCAGCAGCCAAGAGACAGGCGGCAATCAGCCCCAGCATTTT
>.|TRBJ2-7|TRBV27|few
CASSLGQYHEQYF
TGTGCCAGCAGTCTCGGACAGTATCACGAGCAGTACTTC
>.|TRBJ2-3|TRBV7-3|.
CASSLDLSGAGTDTQYF
TGTGCCAGCAGCTTAGATCTGTCGGGAGCCGGCACAGATACGCAGTATTTT
>.|TRBJ2-7|TRBV27|.
CASSLLRGAPEQYF
TGTGCCAGCAGTTTATTACGGGGGGCTCCCGAGCAGTACTTC
>.|TRBJ1-5|TRBV6-6|few
CASRGMYSNQPQHF
TGTGCCAGCAGGGGGATGTATAGCAATCAGCCCCAGCATTTT
>TRBD2|TRBJ2-2|TRBV7-9|.
CASSRTSGSTGELFF
TGTGCCAGCAGCCGGACTAGCGGGAGCACCGGGGAGCTGTTTTTT
>.|TRBJ1-1|TRBV7-7|few
CASSLEAKNTEAFF
TGTGCCAGCAGCTTAGAAGCAAAGAACACTGAAGCTTTCTTT
>.|TRBJ1-5|TRBV7-2|few
CASSLGYGRGNQPQHF
TGTGCCAGCAGCTTAGGGTACGGGAGAGGCAATCAGCCCCAGCATTTT
>.|TRBJ1-2|TRBV5-5|.
CASSFTEPYGYTF
TGTGCCAGCAGCTTTACAGAGCCCTATGGCTACACCTTC
>TRBD2|TRBJ2-7|TRBV5-1|medium-sized
CASSRTSGASYEQYF
TGCGCCAGCAGCAGGACTAGCGGAGCCTCCTACGAGCAGTACTTC
>.|TRBJ1-1|TRBV19|.
CASSMGGLFTEAFF
TGTGCCAGTAGTATGGGTGGACTTTTCACTGAAGCTTTCTTT
>.|TRBJ1-2|TRBV7-9|few
CASSLAKPGPYGYTF
TGTGCCAGCAGCTTAGCGAAGCCAGGGCCCTATGGCTACACCTTC
>.|TRBJ1-1|TRBV5-1|.
CATTRTLGGHAEAFF
TGCGCCACCACTCGGACCCTCGGGGGGCACGCTGAAGCTTTCTTT
>.|TRBJ2-4|TRBV27|.
CASSLSLENIQYF
TGTGCCAGCAGTTTATCTTTGGAAAACATTCAGTACTTC
>.|TRBJ2-1|TRBV4-1|few
CASSQDWESGQFF
TGTGCCAGCAGCCAAGATTGGGAGTCGGGGCAGTTCTTC
>.|TRBJ1-1|TRBV30|.
CAWHSTVKNTEAFF
TGTGCCTGGCACTCGACAGTTAAGAACACTGAAGCTTTCTTT
>TRBD2|TRBJ2-1|TRBV7-3|few
CASSLLGLAGVDEQFF
TGTGCCAGCAGCCTATTGGGACTAGCGGGAGTCGATGAGCAGTTCTTC
>.|TRBJ2-3|TRBV9|medium-sized
CASSVWAGDTQYF
TGTGCCAGCAGCGTATGGGCAGGGGATACGCAGTATTTT
>.|TRBJ2-3|TRBV7-9|few
CASSSLGGGGDTQYF
TGTGCCAGCAGCTCCTTGGGGGGCGGAGGAGATACGCAGTATTTT
>TRBD2|TRBJ2-7|TRBV5-1|.
CASSATSGGARFYEQYF
TGCGCCAGCAGCGCCACTAGCGGGGGGGCCAGGTTCTACGAGCAGTACTTC
>.|TRBJ1-3|TRBV4-1|medium-sized
CASSQEGTAYSGNTIYF
TGCGCCAGCAGCCAAGAGGGGACGGCCTACTCTGGAAACACCATATATTTT
>.|TRBJ2-1|TRBV6-5|few
CASSEAGTPEFF
TGTGCCAGCAGTGAAGCAGGGACCCCTGAGTTCTTC
>.|TRBJ1-5|TRBV7-9|once
CASSPRGNSNQPQHF
TGTGCCAGCAGCCCGAGGGGTAATAGCAATCAGCCCCAGCATTTT
>.|TRBJ2-7|TRBV27|.
CASSRFSSSYEQYF
TGTGCCAGCAGCCGGTTTTCAAGCTCCTACGAGCAGTACTTC
>TRBD2|TRBJ2-3|TRBV7-9|.
CASSHTGGQTDTQYF
TGTGCCAGCAGCCATACGGGGGGGCAAACAGATACGCAGTATTTT
>TRBD2|TRBJ2-1|TRBV9|.
CASDPSGTGRHEQFF
TGTGCCAGCGATCCTAGCGGGACCGGGCGCCATGAGCAGTTCTTC
>.|TRBJ2-7|TRBV9|.
CASSVAVSSYEQYF
TGTGCCAGCAGCGTAGCGGTCAGCTCCTACGAGCAGTACTTC
>.|TRBJ2-7|TRBV7-2|.
CASSPWTLSYEQYF
TGTGCCAGCAGCCCTTGGACTCTCTCCTACGAGCAGTACTTC
>.|TRBJ2-3|TRBV28|.
CASSFPVDTQYF
TGTGCCAGCAGTTTCCCTGTAGATACGCAGTATTTT